Each of the 32 T cell receptor beta chains below was sequenced from the same sample in a study of vaccination and CD4 T cells after COVID-19. Their antigen targets remain unknown. The assay that was used to sequence DNA from cultured CD4+ T cells was the Oncomine TCR Beta short-read assay. TCRdb processed the PCR reads anew with MiXCR; each CDR3 protein has one entry. The sample yields approximately 6,600 distinct CDR3 sequences, under 65% seen once. Stated treatment: approximately 10-day PBMC culture with coronavirus spike peptide pools or control peptides (ViraFEST assay). Ahead of the COVID-19 pandemic (2011-2018), the CD4+ T cells of the unexposed donor were collected. Sequenced sample: CD4+ T cells from blood, cultured in vitro. All receptors derive from a human donor in good health.

This clonotype has a handful of counts. The chain links TRBV19 to TRBJ1-2; no definite D call. Germline CDR1 LNHDA, CDR2 SQIVND (reference sequence). CDR3 size: 14 residues. V lost 5 bases and J 1 base, leaving 11 bases between the germline ends. DNA of the CDR3: TGTGCCAGTAGTGGGCAGGCGCTTAACTATGGCTACACCTTC. Translated, it gives CASSGQALNYGYTF.

This clonotype was counted a few times. The chain joins TRBV6-1 to TRBJ2-3; 7 bases map to TRBD2. With V trimmed by 2 bases and J by 7 bases, 6 bases remained unmatched. The CDR3 length is 14 residues. Germline V gene data show CDR1 as MNHNS and CDR2 as SASEGT. CDR3 residues: CASSEQAGFHTQYF. Here the CDR3 DNA reads TGTGCCAGCAGTGAACAAGCGGGGTTCCATACGCAGTATTTT.

This clonotype was counted a few times. The chain links TRBV27 to TRBJ1-2, with 8 bases lining up with TRBD1. This CDR3 region has 17 residues. Germline assignment: CDR1 MNHEY and CDR2 SMNVEV (reference sequence). V shed 4 bases, J shed 3 bases, and the junction held 13 bases outside the gene matches. CDR3 nucleotides: TGTGCCAGCAGTTCCCCAATATCAGGGGGCTTGGACTATGGCTACACCTTC. The encoded protein is CASSSPISGGLDYGYTF.

The genes are TRBV4-3 and TRBJ1-1; possible D gene TRBD1, 6 bases. Germline V lookup: CDR1 LGHNA, CDR2 YSLEER. The V end was cut by 0 bases, the J end by 2 bases, with 19 bases between. This CDR3 has 18 residues. The CDR3 protein is CASSQEVGNRVLNTEAFF. CDR3 bases: TGCGCCAGCAGCCAAGAGGTGGGGAACAGGGTTCTCAACACTGAAGCTTTCTTT.

V usage is TRBV19 and J usage is TRBJ1-5; 9 positions agree with TRBD1. Germline CDR1 and CDR2: LNHDA and SQIVND (reference sequence). Trimming cost V 6 bases and J 1 base; bases outside gene matches: 7. The CDR3 is made up of 16 amino acids. CDR3 protein: CASRGQGVASNQPQHF. The CDR3 DNA reads TGTGCCAGTAGGGGACAGGGCGTTGCGAGCAATCAGCCCCAGCATTTT. The whole variable domain, remainder taken from reference TRBV19 and TRBJ1-5, is DGGITQSPKYLFRKEGQNVTLSCEQNLNHDAMYWYRQDPGQGLRLIYYSQIVNDFQKGDIAEGYSVSREKKESFPLTVTSAQKNPTAFYLCASRGQGVASNQPQHFGDGTRLSIL.

The chain links TRBV12-3 or TRBV12-4 to TRBJ1-1, with D unclear. This CDR3 spans 13 amino acids. V was pared by 7 bases and J by 3 bases, with 12 bases between. CDR3 loop: CASTRTDYTEAFF. The CDR3 DNA follows: TGTGCCAGCACCCGAACGGATTACACTGAAGCTTTCTTT.

This sequence joins TRBV6-1 and TRBJ2-5; D could derive from TRBD1 or TRBD2 (5 bases each). Germline V gene lookup returns CDR1 MNHNS and CDR2 SASEGT. The CDR3 length is 16 residues. Trimming removed 0 bases at V and 1 base at J, with 12 bases between. The CDR3 sequence: CASSEALGTTQETQYF. The DNA for the CDR3 is TGTGCCAGCAGTGAAGCGCTGGGGACCACCCAAGAGACCCAGTACTTC.

The J gene is TRBJ1-4, the V gene TRBV20-1; D is uncertain. CDR3 length: 11 amino acids. Germline V gene data show CDR1 as DFQATT and CDR2 as SNEGSKA (reference sequence). Trimming removed 5 bases from V and 4 bases from J, with 5 bases in between. In DNA, the CDR3 is TGCAGTGCTGGCAGTAATGAAAAACTGTTTTTT. Translating it yields CSAGSNEKLFF.

This clonotype came up a few times. V usage is TRBV2 and J usage is TRBJ1-5; D is undetermined. CDR3 length: 13 amino acids. Germline V gene lookup returns CDR1 SNHLY and CDR2 FYNNEI. Trimming removed 7 bases from V and 9 bases from J, with 16 bases in between. In DNA form, the CDR3 reads TGTGCCAGCAAGCCCGTAGCGGGTTCGCCCCAGCATTTT. It is translated as CASKPVAGSPQHF.

CDR3: CASSLRTGFSTEAFF. The DNA for the CDR3 is TGTGCCAGCAGCCTGCGGACAGGATTTAGCACTGAAGCTTTCTTT. The chain is built from TRBV11-2 and TRBJ1-1; 7 nucleotides align to TRBD1. Germline-derived CDR1 and CDR2 are SGHAT and FQNNGV. The CDR3 has 15 amino acids. V was pared by 5 bases and J by 4 bases, with 10 bases of the junction left unmatched.

The chain combines TRBV12-3 or TRBV12-4 with TRBJ2-1; 7 bases are a match to TRBD2. The CDR3 runs to 15 residues. The ends lost 8 bases at V and 5 bases at J; junction bases unmatched: 12. The CDR3 region has the DNA TGTGCCAGCCCTTTATCCCTAGCGGCGAACAATGAGCAGTTCTTC. As protein: CASPLSLAANNEQFF.

This chain uses TRBV7-6 with TRBJ1-2; a weak D match, TRBD1 (5 bases). Trimming shortened V by 4 bases and J by 5 bases, and 11 bases separated the two germline ends. This CDR3 is 13 amino acids long. Germline CDR1 is SGHVS and CDR2 is FNYEAQ. CDR3 coding DNA: TGTGCCAGCAGCTCCGGGACGGATTATGGCTACACCTTC. Translated: CASSSGTDYGYTF. Full variable domain (outside the CDR3, taken from reference TRBV7-6 and TRBJ1-2): GAGVSQSPRYKVTKRGQDVALRCDPISGHVSLYWYRQALGQGPEFLTYFNYEAQQDKSGLPNDRFSAERPEGSISTLTIQRTEQRDSAMYRCASSSGTDYGYTFGSGTRLTVV.

The V gene is TRBV29-1, the J gene TRBJ1-2; D gene unclear. The CDR3 consists of 11 residues. Germline V gene sequence: CDR1 SQVTM, CDR2 ANQGSEA. Trimming removed 3 bases at V and 8 bases at J, with 10 bases between. The CDR3 DNA follows: TGCAGCGTTGACAGGTCACACGGCTACACCTTC. This translates into CSVDRSHGYTF.

This chain joins TRBV7-2 and TRBJ2-4; D gene ambiguous. Looked up from germline, CDR1 is SGHTA and CDR2 is FQGNSA. Trimming cost V 2 bases and J 5 bases, with 4 bases left between them. The CDR3 runs to 12 residues. DNA for the CDR3: TGTGCCAGCAGCTTAATCCAAAACATTCAGTACTTC. This sequence encodes CASSLIQNIQYF.

The chain couples TRBV5-4 to TRBJ1-2; no definite D call. From germline, CDR1 is SGHNT and CDR2 YYREEE (reference sequence). The CDR3 sequence is 13 residues long. The V end lost 0 bases, the J end lost 4 bases, and 7 bases lay between the germline ends. The CDR3: CASSLDSLYGYTF. In DNA form, the CDR3 reads TGTGCCAGCAGCTTGGACTCCCTCTATGGCTACACCTTC.

For this clonotype: At one end, the junction sequence differs from germline, possibly due to a read error. V usage is TRBV27 and J usage is TRBJ2-5, with D uncertain. This CDR3 comprises 13 residues. Germline-derived CDR1 and CDR2 are MNHEY and SMNVEV (reference sequence). CDR3 amino acids: CTSSLRRVETQYF. CDR3 DNA: TGTACCAGCAGTCTCAGGCGTGTCGAGACCCAGTACTTC.

DNA for the CDR3: TGTGCCAGCAGTGAAATAGGACCCCTCCACTTT. Translated, it gives CASSEIGPLHF. The chain uses TRBV6-1 and TRBJ1-6; D is uncertain. V lost 2 bases and J lost 12, with 5 bases in between. The CDR3 sequence is 11 residues long. Per germline, CDR1 MNHNS and CDR2 SASEGT.

The chain couples TRBV20-1 to TRBJ1-2; TRBD1 aligns across 10 bases. CDR3 size: 14 residues. The trim removed 5 bases at V and 0 bases at J, leaving 3 bases unmatched. CDR1 and CDR2 from the germline V gene are DFQATT and SNEGSKA (reference sequence). CDR3 in amino acids: CSAGGQGPNYGYTF. CDR3 bases: TGCAGTGCTGGGGGACAGGGGCCTAACTATGGCTACACCTTC.

The chain uses TRBV11-2 and TRBJ2-7; 10 nucleotides align to TRBD1. With V trimmed by 1 base and J by 6 bases, 9 bases remained unmatched. The CDR3 is 16 amino acids. Germline V gene lookup returns CDR1 SGHAT and CDR2 FQNNGV. Written as DNA, the CDR3 is TGTGCCAGCAGCTTAGGTAGACAGGGGGCTTCGGCCGAGCAGTACTTC. Translated, it gives CASSLGRQGASAEQYF.

The rearrangement joins TRBV7-2 to TRBJ1-1, with a weak D call TRBD1 (6 bases). The CDR3 has 15 amino acids. Germline CDR1 SGHTA, CDR2 FQGNSA. Trimming shortened V by 2 bases and J by 2 bases, and 12 bases separated the two germline ends. CDR3 DNA sequence: TGTGCCAGCAGCTTACAAGGAGGGGGAAACACTGAAGCTTTCTTT. This gives the protein CASSLQGGGNTEAFF.

The chain recombines TRBV19 with TRBJ2-2, with TRBD1 identical over 10 bases. The germline V gene has CDR1 LNHDA and CDR2 SQIVND (reference sequence). The CDR3 covers 15 residues. The V gene end was trimmed by 6 bases and the J gene end by 4 bases; junction bases not matched to a gene: 5. CDR3 DNA: TGTGCCAGTAGAAGGGGGACAGGGGTCACCGGGGAGCTGTTTTTT. This codes for CASRRGTGVTGELFF.

This clonotype turned up a few times. The chain recombines TRBV27 with TRBJ2-3; D may be TRBD1 or TRBD2 (5 bases each). V gave up 6 bases and J gave up 3 bases, with 22 bases separating them. The germline CDR1 and CDR2 sequences are MNHEY and SMNVEV (reference sequence). The CDR3 runs to 17 residues. CDR3: CASSNHRGASRTDTQYF. CDR3 in DNA: TGTGCCAGCAGCAACCACCGGGGCGCGTCGAGGACAGATACGCAGTATTTT.

This chain joins TRBV7-6 and TRBJ1-5; 8 bases match TRBD1. CDR1 is SGHVS, CDR2 FNYEAQ, per germline. The CDR3 runs 14 residues. The V gene end was trimmed by 3 bases and the J gene end by 4 bases; junction bases not matched to a gene: 2. Written as DNA, the CDR3 is TGTGCCAGCAGCTTCGGACAGGGAAATCAGCCCCAGCATTTT. Translation gives CASSFGQGNQPQHF.

This chain links TRBV20-1 with TRBJ2-5; 7 positions match TRBD2. The trim removed 3 bases at V and 5 bases at J, leaving 15 bases unmatched. This CDR3 is built from 16 residues. Germline V gene data show CDR1 as DFQATT and CDR2 as SNEGSKA (reference sequence). DNA for the CDR3: TGCAGTGCTAGCCTCACTAGCGAGGTTTTGTGGGAGACCCAGTACTTC. This codes for CSASLTSEVLWETQYF.

This clonotype was observed a handful of times. The chain has TRBV7-9 and TRBJ1-1; TRBD1 aligns across 8 bases. CDR1 is SEHNR and CDR2 is FQNEAQ in the germline V gene (reference sequence). The length of the CDR3 is 16 residues. Trimming cost V 4 bases and J 3 bases; bases outside gene matches: 10. CDR3 nucleotide sequence: TGTGCCAGCAGCTACAGACGGACAGGGCTCGACACTGAAGCTTTCTTT. It codes for CASSYRRTGLDTEAFF. The full variable domain, its missing parts supplied by reference TRBV7-9 and TRBJ1-1, is DTGVSQNPRHKITKRGQNVTFRCDPISEHNRLYWYRQTLGQGPEFLTYFQNEAQLEKSRLLSDRFSAERPKGSFSTLEIQRTEQGDSAMYLCASSYRRTGLDTEAFFGQGTRLTVV.

This chain links TRBV12-3 or TRBV12-4 with TRBJ1-2; D remains ambiguous. This CDR3 is 14 amino acids long. Trimming stripped 0 bases from V and 2 bases from J, with 7 bases between. The CDR3: CASSLAPANYGYTF. CDR3 coding DNA: TGTGCCAGCAGTTTAGCGCCCGCGAACTATGGCTACACCTTC.

This chain joins TRBV23-1 and TRBJ1-1; D perhaps matches TRBD1 (6 bases). TRBV23-1 is an open reading frame whose function is uncertain. The V and J ends lost 6 bases and 1 base respectively, with 12 bases between them. The CDR3 is 14 residues long. CDR3 in amino acids: CASRRTVTNTEAFF. The DNA for the CDR3 is TGCGCCAGCAGACGGACAGTTACGAACACTGAAGCTTTCTTT.

This clonotype was seen more than once but under ten times. V and J are TRBV6-1 and TRBJ2-7; 9 positions match TRBD1. CDR1 is MNHNS and CDR2 is SASEGT in the germline V gene. With V trimmed by 5 bases and J by 4 bases, 3 bases remained unmatched. The CDR3 runs to 13 residues. CDR3 nucleotides: TGTGCCAGCAGTCGGACAGGGGCGTACGAGCAGTACTTC. It specifies CASSRTGAYEQYF.

The chain joins TRBV18 to TRBJ2-3; TRBD2 matches at 13 bases. CDR1 is KGHSH, CDR2 LQKENI, per germline. V lost 4 bases, J lost 3 bases, and 4 bases stayed unmatched. This CDR3 spans 16 amino acids. The DNA of the CDR3 is TGTGCCAGCTCACGGACTAGCGGGAGTGTTACAGATACGCAGTATTTT. This encodes CASSRTSGSVTDTQYF.

The chain joins TRBV6-2 or TRBV6-3 to TRBJ2-1, with 8 bases lining up with TRBD1. V dropped 6 bases and J dropped 4; count of bases not matched to a gene: 11. The CDR3 consists of 16 residues. Germline values: CDR1 MNHEY, CDR2 SVGEGT. The CDR3 nucleotides read TGTGCCAGCAGCTCCGACCGGGACAGGTTATACAATGAGCAGTTCTTC. Translated, it gives CASSSDRDRLYNEQFF.

This clonotype has more than one count but fewer than ten. The genes are TRBV19 and TRBJ2-5; D possibly matches TRBD1 or TRBD2 (5 bases each). Trimming removed 4 bases at V and 1 base at J, with 13 bases between. The CDR3 is 15 residues long. The germline V gene encodes CDR1 LNHDA and CDR2 SQIVND (reference sequence). DNA of the CDR3: TGTGCCAGTAGTACCGGGGCAGGCACCCAAGAGACCCAGTACTTC. Its translation: CASSTGAGTQETQYF. Full variable domain (outside the CDR3, taken from reference TRBV19 and TRBJ2-5): DGGITQSPKYLFRKEGQNVTLSCEQNLNHDAMYWYRQDPGQGLRLIYYSQIVNDFQKGDIAEGYSVSREKKESFPLTVTSAQKNPTAFYLCASSTGAGTQETQYFGPGTRLLVL.

The genes are TRBV7-9 and TRBJ1-5; 8 bases line up with TRBD1. CDR3 length: 15 residues. Germline trimming cut 5 bases from V and 5 bases from J; bases unmatched to any gene: 8. CDR1 and CDR2 from the germline V gene are SEHNR and FQNEAQ (reference sequence). This CDR3 is CASSLTTGDDQPQHF. The CDR3 DNA follows: TGTGCCAGCAGCCTCACGACAGGGGATGATCAGCCCCAGCATTTT.